The rows below give T cell receptor beta chains drawn from one sample of a study of shared clonotypes between healthy human individuals. The protocol was immunoSEQ multiplex PCR, while the TCRdb copy is restricted to in-frame clones and leaves out a portion. The sample includes roughly 2.6 million clones, around 90% of them seen just once. Sequencing was carried out using naive CD4+ T cells sorted from blood. The origin of the receptors is a man younger than 30 in good health. CDR3s include the opening cysteine and the closing phenylalanine or tryptophan. D genes are given only for firm matches. Part of the rows lack a size; the others show once, few, many or a class for expanded clones.

D,size,J,length,V,DNA,CDR3
-,-,TRBJ2-3,15,TRBV12-5,TGTGCTAGTGGTTTGGGACAGGCGCACACAGATACGCAGTATTTT,CASGLGQAHTDTQYF
TRBD2,once,TRBJ2-2,14,TRBV29-1,TGCAGCGTTGCGGGGGGTCCGAACACCGGGGAGCTGTTTTTT,CSVAGGPNTGELFF
TRBD1,-,TRBJ1-2,16,TRBV10-2,TGCGCCAGCAGTGAAGGTCGACAGGGGGTGGGATATGGCTACACCTTC,CASSEGRQGVGYGYTF
-,-,TRBJ1-2,14,TRBV5-1,TGCGCCAGCAGCTATTCTGGGCCCGACTATGGCTACACCTTC,CASSYSGPDYGYTF
TRBD1,-,TRBJ2-3,14,TRBV2,TGTGCCAGCACTCGGGACAGCAGCACAGATACGCAGTATTTT,CASTRDSSTDTQYF
-,-,TRBJ1-3,11,TRBV28,TGTGCCAGCAGCGCGAGAAACACCATATATTTT,CASSARNTIYF
-,-,TRBJ2-2,14,TRBV19,TGTGCCAGTATGACCAGTCAGAACACCGGGGAGCTGTTTTTT,CASMTSQNTGELFF
-,-,TRBJ2-3,16,TRBV11-1,TGTGCCAGCAGCTCCCCGGGACACCTAAACACAGATACGCAGTATTTT,CASSSPGHLNTDTQYF
TRBD2,-,TRBJ2-7,16,TRBV2,TGTGCCAGCAAACAAGGACTAGCGGGGGGCGCCTACGAGCAGTACTTC,CASKQGLAGGAYEQYF
TRBD2,-,TRBJ2-1,19,TRBV10-1,TGCGCCAGCCCCCCTGAGCGGGAGGGCCCCAAAAGCTCCTACAATGAGCAGTTCTTC,CASPPEREGPKSSYNEQFF
TRBD1,-,TRBJ1-2,15,TRBV18,TGTGCCAGCTCACCACCTCAGGGGGGCGACTATGGCTACACCTTC,CASSPPQGGDYGYTF
TRBD1,-,TRBJ1-6,15,TRBV30,TGTGCCTGGGACAGGGGGAGCTCCTATAATTCACCCCTCCACTTT,CAWDRGSSYNSPLHF
TRBD1,-,TRBJ1-1,13,TRBV6-1,TGTGCCAGCAAGGTCCAGGGGGCTACTGAAGCTTTCTTT,CASKVQGATEAFF
-,-,TRBJ2-4,14,TRBV5-1,TGCGCCAGCAGCCTGGATGGGGATAAAAACGTTCAGTACTTC,CASSLDGDKNVQYF
TRBD1,-,TRBJ2-7,14,TRBV5-1,TGCGCCAGCAGCTTGCGGACAGGGGGGGAAGAGCAGTACTTC,CASSLRTGGEEQYF
TRBD2,-,TRBJ2-7,16,TRBV7-2,TGTGCCAGCAGCCGAGGGGTGACTAGCGGGAGTTACGAGCAGTACTTC,CASSRGVTSGSYEQYF
-,-,TRBJ1-4,17,TRBV9,TGTGCCAGCAGCGTAGGGGTCGGGGGAGGTACTAATGAAAAACTGTTTTTT,CASSVGVGGGTNEKLFF
TRBD2,once,TRBJ2-1,15,TRBV7-6,TGTGCCAGCAGCGCGACTAGCGGGGATTACAATGAGCAGTTCTTC,CASSATSGDYNEQFF
-,-,TRBJ1-6,15,TRBV19,TGTGCCAGTAGTATCTCGCCCGGGGGGGATTCACCCCTCCACTTT,CASSISPGGDSPLHF
-,-,TRBJ2-7,13,TRBV7-9,TGTGCCAGCAGCTTAATGGGGGGCTTCGAGCAGTACTTC,CASSLMGGFEQYF
-,once,TRBJ2-5,15,TRBV15,TGTGCCACCAGCAGAGGACGCAGGGGTGCAGAGACCCAGTACTTC,CATSRGRRGAETQYF
-,once,TRBJ2-7,14,TRBV5-1,TGCGCCAGCAGCTCGACAGCTGGCTCCTACGAGCAGTACTTC,CASSSTAGSYEQYF
-,-,TRBJ2-7,13,TRBV10-1,TGCGCCAGCAGTGAGTGGCTAGTTGGCGAGCAGTACTTC,CASSEWLVGEQYF
-,-,TRBJ1-6,15,TRBV28,TGTGCCTCCAGGTCCCTGGGAGCCTATAATTCACCCCTCCACTTT,CASRSLGAYNSPLHF
-,few,TRBJ1-6,15,TRBV6-1,TGTGCCAGCAGGAGGGTGGGGGCGGAAAATTCACCCCTCCACTTT,CASRRVGAENSPLHF
TRBD2,-,TRBJ2-3,17,TRBV4-2,TGTGCCAGCAGCCAAGGTTTAGCGGGGGGGCCGTCAGATACGCAGTATTTT,CASSQGLAGGPSDTQYF
-,-,TRBJ1-4,18,TRBV19,TGTGCCAGTAGTATAGGTCCGTCGATACAGGGCCTTAATGAAAAACTGTTTTTT,CASSIGPSIQGLNEKLFF
-,-,TRBJ1-4,15,TRBV2,TGTGCCAGTCATGACATCTCCGGGCGCAATGAAAAACTGTTTTTT,CASHDISGRNEKLFF